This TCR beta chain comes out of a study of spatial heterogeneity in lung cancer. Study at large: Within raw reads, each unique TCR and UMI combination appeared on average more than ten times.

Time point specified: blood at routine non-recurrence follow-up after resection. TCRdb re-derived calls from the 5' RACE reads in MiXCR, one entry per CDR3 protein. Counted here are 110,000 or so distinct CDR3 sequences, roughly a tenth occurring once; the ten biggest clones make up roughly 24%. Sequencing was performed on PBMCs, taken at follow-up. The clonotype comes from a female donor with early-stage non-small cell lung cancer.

The CDR3 DNA follows: TGTGCCAGCAGCCAACCTCTAGACGCCGGGGAGCTGTTTTTT. This encodes CASSQPLDAGELFF. The chain couples TRBV3-1 to TRBJ2-2; no clear D gene. V was trimmed by 2 bases and J by 6 bases, leaving 10 bases between them. Germline CDR1 and CDR2: LGHDT and YNNKEL (reference sequence). The CDR3 covers 14 residues. Complete variable domain (other parts from reference TRBV3-1 and TRBJ2-2): DTAVSQTPKYLVTQMGNDKSIKCEQNLGHDTMYWYKQDSKKFLKIMFSYNNKELIINETVPNRFSPKSPDKAHLNLHINSLELGDSAVYFCASSQPLDAGELFFGEGSRLTVL.